This T cell receptor beta chain originates from a study of CD8 T cells in ankylosing spondylitis. Regarding the study as a whole: In synovial fluid and blood from reactive arthritis, some motif variants were previously reported. Matched ankylosing spondylitis synovial fluid reportedly contained a significantly enriched population of disease-linked clones.

This CDR3 spans 14 amino acids. V was pared by 4 bases and J by 0 bases, with 7 bases between. A quantitative 5'-RACE method, one with molecular barcodes, was used to make TCR beta libraries. From the 5' RACE reads, TCRdb called clonotypes with MiXCR, one entry per CDR3 protein. The repertoire holds about 130,000 distinct CDR3 sequences, with approximately 10% as singletons. The table lists this clonotype with many counts. The antigen is unknown. The rearrangement uses TRBV12-3 or TRBV12-4 and TRBJ2-1; D is undetermined. The clonotype was recovered from a male donor with ankylosing spondylitis or in good health (not recorded which). Material for sequencing was blood, either unsorted or a sorted T cell fraction (not recorded which). CDR3 bases: TGTGCCAGCAGTTCGGAATTCTCCTACAATGAGCAGTTCTTC. Amino acids: CASSSEFSYNEQFF.